This T cell receptor beta chain was identified during a study of control samples from healthy donors and cancer patients. Deletions cut 2 bases from V and 1 base from J, with 3 bases between. This CDR3 spans 14 amino acids. The germline V gene has CDR1 SGHAT and CDR2 FQNNGV. Sequencing used immunoSEQ multiplex PCR; TCRdb keeps in-frame clones, though not all of them. The table lists around 200,000 clones, around 94% of them singletons. As regards this clone: The same CDR3 also results from other DNA sequences found in this sample.

The sample consisted of blood. The TCR originated in a man aged 45 to 65 in good health. The chain has TRBV11-2 and TRBJ1-6, with D unclear. The CDR3 spells CASSLSSYNSPLHF. In nucleotides, the CDR3 is TGTGCCAGCAGCTTATCGTCCTATAATTCACCCCTCCACTTT.